The 27 T cell receptor beta chains below come from one sample, sequenced in a study of T cells in Graves' hyperthyroidism and ophthalmopathy. Amplification of TCR beta CDR3 regions was performed using RNA transcripts as template. First-round RT-PCR targeting the TCR CDR3 was performed with the HTBI primer set. TCRdb reanalysed the multiplex PCR reads using MiXCR and keeps one entry per CDR3 protein. Of around 700,000 distinct CDR3 sequences listed, about a third are singletons. Material: blood. The receptors were sampled from a woman aged 35 to 49 with Graves' hyperthyroidism.

The chain recombines TRBV19 with TRBJ1-2; D is undetermined. The germline V gene encodes CDR1 LNHDA and CDR2 SQIVND (reference sequence). The CDR3 sequence is 15 residues long. Trimming stripped 11 bases from V and 1 base from J, with 20 bases between. Here the CDR3 reads CAWSVVSGVNYGYTF. The CDR3 region has the DNA TGTGCCTGGAGTGTAGTGTCAGGCGTTAACTATGGCTACACCTTC.

The chain has TRBV7-2 and TRBJ2-5; D is perhaps TRBD1 or TRBD2 (5 bases each). The J call may be incorrect, as the DNA end agrees better with TRBJ2-7. Per the germline V gene, CDR1 is SGHTA and CDR2 is FQGNSA. This CDR3 is 13 amino acids long. CDR3 loop: CASSGTKNYEQYF. For the CDR3, the DNA is TGTGCCAGCAGCGGGACGAAGAACTACGAGCAGTACTTC.

This clonotype has just a few counts. The J gene is TRBJ2-6, the V gene TRBV2; 10 positions agree with TRBD2. The CDR3 length is 16 residues. The germline V gene has CDR1 SNHLY and CDR2 FYNNEI. Unmatched junction bases numbered 6, after V lost 9 bases and J lost 1 base. The CDR3 reads CASKAGGPSGANVLTF. The CDR3 DNA is TGTGCCAGTAAAGCGGGAGGGCCTTCTGGGGCCAACGTCCTGACTTTC.

This clonotype has a handful of counts. The rearrangement uses TRBV7-2 and TRBJ2-7, with TRBD2 matching over 7 bases. J was trimmed by 4 bases and V by 1 base; bases with no gene match: 7. This CDR3 region has 15 residues. Germline loops: CDR1 SGHTA, CDR2 FQGNSA. The CDR3 sequence: CASSLVGGSGYEQYF. The CDR3, as DNA: TGTGCCAGCAGCTTAGTAGGCGGGAGTGGGTACGAGCAGTACTTC.

Note on this clonotype: One end of the junction fails to match germline, which may point to a read error. The J gene is TRBJ2-6, the V gene TRBV11-2, with D possibly matching TRBD2 (6 bases). Germline loops: CDR1 SGHAT, CDR2 FQNNGV. This CDR3 is built from 20 residues. CDR3 in DNA: TGTGCCAGCAGCCGAAACCATAGGGGAGGCCCCAGCTCTGGGGCCAACGTCCCGACTTTC. This translates into CASSRNHRGGPSSGANVPTF.

This clonotype has only a few counts. This chain joins TRBV5-1 and TRBJ2-5; TRBD2 matches 9 bases. From germline, CDR1 is SGHRS and CDR2 YFSETQ. Trimming removed 1 base from V and 5 bases from J; junction bases left unmatched: 9. This CDR3 is 16 amino acids long. The CDR3 DNA reads TGCGCCAGCAGCTTGTCTAGCGGGGCCCTGGGGGAGACCCAGTACTTC. It is translated as CASSLSSGALGETQYF.

This clonotype occurred many times. The chain is built from TRBV10-3 and TRBJ1-2, with D perhaps TRBD1 (5 bases). In germline, CDR1 is ENHRY, CDR2 SYGVKD. This CDR3 contains 15 residues. Trimming took off 0 bases at V and 4 bases at J, with 12 bases between the two ends. The chain's CDR3 is CAISESQGFGYGYTF. The CDR3 DNA reads as TGTGCCATCAGTGAGTCGCAGGGTTTCGGCTATGGCTACACCTTC.

The V and J genes are TRBV11-3 and TRBJ1-5; D ambiguous. Trimming removed 6 bases at V and 1 base at J, with 25 bases between. Germline V gene sequence: CDR1 SGHNT, CDR2 YENEEA. This CDR3 is 19 amino acids long. The DNA of the CDR3 is TGTGCCAGCAGGACCATTAACCCCAGTAGTAGAGGAAGCAATCAGCCCCAGCATTTT. Protein product: CASRTINPSSRGSNQPQHF.

V and J are TRBV14 and TRBJ1-2; D is unresolved. Germline-derived CDR1 and CDR2 are SGHDN and FVKESK. With 4 bases removed from V and 8 bases from J, the gap between germline ends came to 17 bases. CDR3 length: 14 amino acids. The CDR3 loop reads CASSPWPDRRGYTF. CDR3 coding DNA: TGTGCCAGCAGCCCCTGGCCCGACCGGAGGGGCTACACCTTC.

The CDR3 region is CASSQGGGITEAFF. The CDR3 coding sequence is TGTGCCAGCAGCCAAGGAGGGGGCATCACTGAAGCTTTCTTT. The chain uses TRBV3-1 and TRBJ1-1, with 7 bases fitting TRBD1. The CDR3 has 14 amino acids. The V gene end was trimmed by 1 base and the J gene end by 4 bases; junction bases not matched to a gene: 3. CDR1 and CDR2 (germline): LGHDT, YNNKEL (reference sequence).

This clonotype was found a few times. The chain couples TRBV7-9 to TRBJ1-1, with D tentatively TRBD1 (6 bases). CDR3 length: 14 residues. Trimming took off 8 bases at V and 1 base at J, with 14 bases between the two ends. Per the germline V gene, CDR1 is SEHNR and CDR2 is FQNEAQ (reference sequence). CDR3 protein: CASGAGGRNTEAFF. CDR3 nucleotides: TGTGCCAGCGGAGCTGGGGGGCGGAACACTGAAGCTTTCTTT.

This clonotype was found a few times. The chain uses TRBV10-3 and TRBJ2-7; the D gene could be TRBD1 or TRBD2 (6 bases each). The germline V and J ends were trimmed by 11 bases and 1 base, with 12 bases remaining between them. The CDR3 is made up of 12 amino acids. Germline values: CDR1 ENHRY, CDR2 SYGVKD. Written as DNA, the CDR3 is TGTGCCTTAGGGGGGTTGTCCTACGAGCAGTACTTC. Translating gives CALGGLSYEQYF.

CDR3 loop: CASARADGNQPQHF. As DNA, the CDR3 is TGTGCCAGTGCTCGGGCTGACGGCAATCAGCCCCAGCATTTT. The rearrangement uses TRBV19 and TRBJ1-5; D unclear. V was clipped by 8 bases and J by 2 bases, with 13 bases between them. Germline lookup yields CDR1 LNHDA and CDR2 SQIVND (reference sequence). The CDR3 is 14 amino acids.

This clonotype was picked up many times. The DNA for the CDR3 is TGTGCCAGCAGCTACCGACTGGGCTCCTACGAGCAGTACTTC. It is translated as CASSYRLGSYEQYF. The V call is TRBV7-9, the J call TRBJ2-7, with no clear D. CDR1 and CDR2 (germline): SEHNR, FQNEAQ (reference sequence). Trimming removed 4 bases from V and 0 bases from J, with 10 bases in between. CDR3 length equals 14 residues. Drawing the rest from reference TRBV7-9 and TRBJ2-7, the complete variable domain is DTGVSQNPRHKITKRGQNVTFRCDPISEHNRLYWYRQTLGQGPEFLTYFQNEAQLEKSRLLSDRFSAERPKGSFSTLEIQRTEQGDSAMYLCASSYRLGSYEQYFGPGTRLTVT.

This clonotype has at least ten counts. The J gene is TRBJ1-3, the V gene TRBV25-1; D ambiguous. V lost 0 bases to trimming and J lost 5 bases, with 2 bases between them. This CDR3 comprises 12 residues. Per germline, CDR1 MGHDK and CDR2 SYGVNS. The DNA of the CDR3 is TGTGCCAGCAGTGAATATCGAAACACCATATATTTT. Translating gives CASSEYRNTIYF.

As to this clonotype: The junction does not match germline at one end; this may be a read error. The V and J genes are TRBV29-1 and TRBJ2-7, with 12 bases identical to TRBD2. The germline CDR1 and CDR2 sequences are SQVTM and ANQGSEA. The CDR3 extends over 17 amino acids. The CDR3 region is CSVEVLSRLAGVYEQSF. In DNA form, the CDR3 reads TGCAGCGTTGAAGTTCTCTCCCGACTAGCGGGAGTCTACGAGCAGTCCTTC.

The V gene is TRBV29-1, the J gene TRBJ2-6; 9 nucleotides match TRBD2. CDR1 is SQVTM, CDR2 ANQGSEA, per germline. CDR3 length: 19 residues. V was clipped by 7 bases and J by 1 base; unmatched bases: 17. The CDR3, as DNA: TGCAGCGCCAGCAGTGATGCGGGGACTAGCATATCTGGGGCCAACGTCCTGACTTTC. Residues: CSASSDAGTSISGANVLTF.

This clonotype was seen only a few times. An end of the junction does not agree with germline; a read error may underlie this. The rearrangement uses TRBV10-3 and TRBJ2-6, with D hard to call. Germline values: CDR1 ENHRY, CDR2 SYGVKD. CDR3 length: 15 amino acids. CDR3 DNA: TGTGCCAGCAGTTACACGTTCTCTGGGGCCAACGTCCTGACTTTC. This codes for CASSYTFSGANVLTF.

In this sample, this clonotype turned up many times. V is TRBV7-2 and J is TRBJ2-2, with 11 bases lining up with TRBD2. The CDR3 is 19 amino acids. Germline values: CDR1 SGHTA, CDR2 FQGNSA. The V segment lost 6 bases and the J segment 0 bases; nucleotides outside the gene matches: 12. The CDR3 nucleotides read TGTGCCAGCAGTACCGGGACTAGCGGTATAATGCCGAACACCGGGGAGCTGTTTTTT. Its protein is CASSTGTSGIMPNTGELFF.

Comments on this clonotype: A much bigger clone sits one base away, suggesting this may be a read error. The chain couples TRBV6-5 to TRBJ1-1; unclear D gene. The CDR3 contains 13 residues. Looked up from germline, CDR1 is MNHEY and CDR2 is SVGAGI. Here the CDR3 reads CASSHSLDTEAFF. The CDR3 DNA sequence: TGTGCCAGCAGTCACTCATTGGACACTGAAGCTTTCTTT.

V gene TRBV28 combines with J gene TRBJ1-5, with D maybe TRBD1 (5 bases). CDR1 is MDHEN, CDR2 SYDVKM, per germline. The CDR3 length is 14 residues. Between the trimmed V and J ends, which lost 7 bases and 3 bases, there was a span of 13 bases. The CDR3 here is CASTLRGYNQPQHF. In DNA, the CDR3 is TGTGCCAGCACTTTGCGGGGCTACAATCAGCCCCAGCATTTT.

This clonotype was seen many times. This chain connects TRBV19 to TRBJ1-1; 8 nucleotides line up with TRBD1. The germline gives CDR1 LNHDA, CDR2 SQIVND (reference sequence). V lost 5 bases and J lost 6; bases outside the gene matches: 5. The CDR3 covers 13 residues. The CDR3 nucleotides are TGTGCCAGTAGTGGACAGGGATTCGCTGAAGCTTTCTTT. This translates into CASSGQGFAEAFF.

This clonotype was seen ten or more times. The gene calls are TRBV7-9 and TRBJ1-1, with unresolved D. CDR1 is SEHNR, CDR2 FQNEAQ, per germline (reference sequence). CDR3 length: 12 amino acids. V lost 3 bases and J 6 bases, leaving 8 bases between the germline ends. CDR3 protein: CASSFRRAEAFF. The CDR3 nucleotides are TGTGCCAGCAGCTTCAGGAGGGCTGAAGCTTTCTTT.

This clonotype was detected ten times or more. V is TRBV10-3 and J is TRBJ2-2, with TRBD2 matching over 10 bases. CDR3 length: 16 residues. Germline trimming cut 4 bases from V and 4 bases from J; bases unmatched to any gene: 6. The germline gives CDR1 ENHRY, CDR2 SYGVKD. CDR3 residues: CAISGQLAGVTGELFF. The DNA of the CDR3 is TGTGCCATCAGTGGCCAGCTAGCGGGAGTCACCGGGGAGCTGTTTTTT.

This clonotype was seen a few times. The V gene is TRBV11-2, the J gene TRBJ2-5, with TRBD2 matching 8 bases. This CDR3 comprises 17 residues. V lost 5 bases, J lost 2 bases, and 13 bases stayed unmatched. Germline V lookup: CDR1 SGHAT, CDR2 FQNNGV. The CDR3 nucleotides are TGTGCCAGCAGCCAGGGTCGAGCGGGAGAGGGGCAAGAGACCCAGTACTTC. It translates to CASSQGRAGEGQETQYF.

This clonotype was seen a handful of times. The chain couples TRBV24-1 to TRBJ2-7, with D possibly being TRBD1 or TRBD2 (5 bases each). CDR3 length equals 13 residues. The germline V gene encodes CDR1 KGHDR and CDR2 SFDVKD. Between the trimmed V and J ends, which lost 4 bases and 3 bases, there was a span of 9 bases. The CDR3, as DNA: TGTGCCACCAGTGAAGGGACCCGCTACGAGCAGTACTTC. Translated: CATSEGTRYEQYF.

This clonotype was detected once. The rearrangement uses TRBV10-2 and TRBJ2-5, with D perhaps matching TRBD1 or TRBD2 (5 bases each). V was pared by 6 bases and J by 2 bases, with 13 bases between. This CDR3 has 14 amino acids. Per germline, CDR1 WSHSY and CDR2 SAAADI. As DNA, the CDR3 is TGCGCCAGCAGCTTGGGACCGAAGCAAGAGACCCAGTACTTC. The encoded protein is CASSLGPKQETQYF.